Below, 8 T cell receptor beta chains from the same sample are listed, as sequenced in a study of cytomegalovirus exposure and HLA in healthy donors. PCR primers comprised 60 Vbeta and 13 Jbeta primers. Profiled with immunoSEQ multiplex PCR; TCRdb holds only in-frame clones, not every one. This sample carries 100,000 to 150,000 clones, 80% of them seen once, and the ten largest clones take 0.95% to 1.5%. Sequenced material: PBMCs. The receptors were sampled from a female donor in good health and CMV-seronegative.

As to this clone: Other nucleotide sequences from this sample produce the same CDR3. This chain links TRBV7-8 with TRBJ2-2; the D gene is possibly TRBD1 (6 bases). The length of the CDR3 is 16 residues. V was cut by 5 bases and J by 5 bases, with 18 bases left in between. CDR1 is SGHVS and CDR2 is FQNEAQ in the germline V gene. The CDR3 region has the DNA TGTGCCAGCAGCCCAAACAGGGCTCGTGCTACCGGGGAGCTGTTTTTT. It yields the protein CASSPNRARATGELFF.

The chain employs TRBV6-5 and TRBJ2-3; the match to TRBD2 covers 11 bases. V shed 8 bases and J 1 base; nucleotides not matched to a gene: 5. Germline loops: CDR1 MNHEY, CDR2 SVGAGI. CDR3 length equals 15 residues. CDR3 sequence (DNA): TGTGCCAGCGTCGGTAGCGGGGGGGGCACAGATACGCAGTATTTT. Protein product: CASVGSGGGTDTQYF.

The chain combines TRBV7-2 with TRBJ2-3; TRBD2 matches at 12 bases. The CDR3 totals 14 residues. V dropped 8 bases and J dropped 2; count of bases not matched to a gene: 2. Germline assignment: CDR1 SGHTA and CDR2 FQGNSA. CDR3 bases: TGTGCCAGCCGACTAGCGGGGGTCACAGATACGCAGTATTTT. Its translation is CASRLAGVTDTQYF.

This rearrangement joins TRBV7-6 to TRBJ2-5; tentatively, D is TRBD2 (5 bases). The V end was cut by 5 bases, the J end by 5 bases, with 12 bases between. CDR1 is SGHVS, CDR2 FNYEAQ, per germline. The CDR3 sequence is 13 residues long. The CDR3 sequence is CASSRASFETQYF. The CDR3 nucleotides are TGTGCCAGCAGCCGCGCTAGCTTCGAGACCCAGTACTTC.

The chain employs TRBV5-4 and TRBJ2-3, with D perhaps matching TRBD1 (6 bases). The CDR3 sequence is 14 residues long. From germline, CDR1 is SGHNT and CDR2 YYREEE (reference sequence). Trimming pared 0 bases from V and 2 bases from J, leaving 7 bases between. CDR3 in amino acids: CASSLDRVTDTQYF. In DNA form, the CDR3 reads TGTGCCAGCAGCTTGGACAGGGTCACAGATACGCAGTATTTT.

As for this clone: At one of its ends the junction is not consistent with the germline gene, which may arise from a read error. J is TRBJ2-7 and V is TRBV7-9, with 16 bases lining up with TRBD2. The CDR3 is 18 residues long. In germline, CDR1 is SEHNR, CDR2 FQNEAQ (reference sequence). As DNA, the CDR3 is TGTTCCAGCAGCCAACCCGGGACTAGCGGGGGGGAATCCTACGAGCAGTACTTC. Translating it yields CSSSQPGTSGGESYEQYF.

The chain carries TRBV27 and TRBJ2-5; 10 nucleotides line up with TRBD1. The DNA end favors TRBJ2-7, so the J call may be wrong. The CDR3 has 15 residues. Germline assignment: CDR1 MNHEY and CDR2 SMNVEV (reference sequence). The CDR3 DNA reads as TGTGCCAGCAGACAACCGGGACAGGGGAACCACGAGCAGTACTTC. Translation gives CASRQPGQGNHEQYF.

This clone was detected a few times. This sequence joins TRBV28 and TRBJ1-5; D not certain. V dropped 6 bases and J dropped 1 base, with 4 bases sitting between them. CDR1 is MDHEN and CDR2 is SYDVKM in the germline V gene. This CDR3 is built from 12 residues. The CDR3 is CASRGSNQPQHF. CDR3 sequence (DNA): TGTGCCAGCAGGGGCAGCAATCAGCCCCAGCATTTT.